The 9 T cell receptor beta chains below all came from one sample that was sequenced in a study of blood T cell repertoires in COVID-19. Generated by immunoSEQ multiplex PCR, the TCRdb table keeps only in-frame clones and is missing some. In the table there are around 170,000 clones, 85% to 90% of which are singletons. The sample was peripheral blood. Every receptor here comes from a man in his sixties with COVID-19, enrolled during active disease.

The chain is built from TRBV5-8 and TRBJ1-6; D is unresolved. Trimming left V 4 bases short and J 7 bases short, with 12 bases between. Germline-derived CDR1 and CDR2 are SGHTS and YDEGEE. This CDR3 is built from 14 residues. The CDR3, as DNA: TGTGCCAGCAGCCAGAGGGCCAGGAATTCACCCCTCCACTTT. Its translation is CASSQRARNSPLHF.

The chain joins TRBV19 to TRBJ1-5; D not certain. The germline V gene has CDR1 LNHDA and CDR2 SQIVND (reference sequence). Trimming took off 0 bases at V and 2 bases at J, with 8 bases between the two ends. CDR3 length equals 15 residues. CDR3 amino acids: CASSIDNRRNQPQHF. In DNA, the CDR3 is TGTGCCAGTAGTATAGATAATCGTCGCAATCAGCCCCAGCATTTT.

The CDR3 loop reads CATSDHRGSNYGYTF. The CDR3 region has the DNA TGTGCCACCAGTGACCACAGGGGCTCTAACTATGGCTACACCTTC. This rearrangement joins TRBV24-1 to TRBJ1-2; 7 bases are a match to TRBD1. CDR1 KGHDR and CDR2 SFDVKD come from the germline V gene. V was pared by 4 bases and J by 0 bases, with 4 bases of the junction left unmatched. The CDR3 has 15 amino acids.

The chain combines TRBV11-2 with TRBJ1-4; tentative D call: TRBD1 (6 bases). Germline V gives CDR1 SGHAT, CDR2 FQNNGV. The CDR3 sequence is 15 residues long. The V end was cut by 3 bases, the J end by 4 bases, with 12 bases between. The CDR3 protein is CASSFRKDSNEKLFF. Written as DNA, the CDR3 is TGTGCCAGCAGCTTCCGAAAGGACAGTAATGAAAAACTGTTTTTT.

The chain couples TRBV18 to TRBJ2-2; the D is unclear. The CDR3 runs 15 residues. Germline V lookup: CDR1 KGHSH, CDR2 LQKENI. The V end was cut by 2 bases, the J end by 4 bases, with 11 bases between. This CDR3 reads CASSPKASGTGELFF. CDR3 sequence (DNA): TGTGCCAGCTCACCAAAGGCCTCGGGCACCGGGGAGCTGTTTTTT. The full variable domain, completed using reference TRBV18 and TRBJ2-2, is NAGVMQNPRHLVRRRGQEARLRCSPMKGHSHVYWYRQLPEEGLKFMVYLQKENIIDESGMPKERFSAEFPKEGPSILRIQQVVRGDSAAYFCASSPKASGTGELFFGEGSRLTVL.

J is TRBJ1-5 and V is TRBV19; maybe TRBD1 (6 bases). Trimming shortened V by 4 bases and J by 3 bases, and 19 bases separated the two germline ends. The CDR3 covers 17 residues. Germline assignment: CDR1 LNHDA and CDR2 SQIVND (reference sequence). CDR3 protein: CASSTPYTGRLNQPQHF. CDR3 in DNA: TGTGCCAGTAGTACCCCGTATACAGGGAGACTCAATCAGCCCCAGCATTTT.

The rearrangement links TRBV7-8 to TRBJ1-2; TRBD1 might be the D (6 bases). V lost 3 bases and J 4 bases, leaving 12 bases between the germline ends. The CDR3 consists of 14 residues. Germline-derived CDR1 and CDR2 are SGHVS and FQNEAQ. In DNA, the CDR3 is TGTGCCAGCAGCTTGTACCGGACAGTCTATGGCTACACCTTC. This translates into CASSLYRTVYGYTF.

The chain has TRBV10-2 and TRBJ2-3, with TRBD1 identical over 9 bases. Germline V gene data show CDR1 as WSHSY and CDR2 as SAAADI. The trim removed 10 bases at V and 4 bases at J, leaving 6 bases unmatched. The CDR3 sequence is 13 residues long. The CDR3: CATGTGSPDTQYF. CDR3 sequence (DNA): TGCGCCACCGGGACAGGGAGTCCAGATACGCAGTATTTT.

This clone appeared a single time. CDR3 in amino acids: CAWSAGAAKNIQYF. CDR3 coding DNA: TGTGCCTGGTCCGCAGGAGCGGCTAAAAACATTCAGTACTTC. J is TRBJ2-4 and V is TRBV30; weak D call: TRBD2 (5 bases). V was clipped by 5 bases and J by 4 bases, with 15 bases between them. Germline V gene lookup returns CDR1 GTSNPN and CDR2 SVGIG (reference sequence). This CDR3 contains 14 residues.